The clone carrying this T cell receptor beta chain occurred a few times. Likely unrecorded immune exposures existed in these nominally healthy donors. These data belong to a study of cytomegalovirus exposure and HLA in healthy donors. PCR primers comprised 60 Vbeta and 13 Jbeta primers. TCRdb's table, derived via immunoSEQ multiplex PCR, lists solely in-frame clones and lacks some. This table has about 100,000 clones, 79% appearing once. With 2 bases removed from V and 2 bases from J, the gap between germline ends came to 9 bases. In germline, CDR1 is SGDLS, CDR2 YYNGEE. The CDR3 sequence is 14 residues long.

The TCR comes from a woman between 35 and 50 years old in good health and CMV-seronegative. Source material: PBMCs. The genes are TRBV9 and TRBJ2-3; maybe TRBD2 (6 bases). CDR3 residues: CASSVAGNTDTQYF. The DNA of the CDR3 is TGTGCCAGCAGCGTCGCGGGAAACACAGATACGCAGTATTTT. Variable domain in full (rest from reference TRBV9 and TRBJ2-3): DSGVTQTPKHLITATGQRVTLRCSPRSGDLSVYWYQQSLDQGLQFLIQYYNGEERAKGNILERFSAQQFPDLHSELNLSSLELGDSALYFCASSVAGNTDTQYFGPGTRLTVL.